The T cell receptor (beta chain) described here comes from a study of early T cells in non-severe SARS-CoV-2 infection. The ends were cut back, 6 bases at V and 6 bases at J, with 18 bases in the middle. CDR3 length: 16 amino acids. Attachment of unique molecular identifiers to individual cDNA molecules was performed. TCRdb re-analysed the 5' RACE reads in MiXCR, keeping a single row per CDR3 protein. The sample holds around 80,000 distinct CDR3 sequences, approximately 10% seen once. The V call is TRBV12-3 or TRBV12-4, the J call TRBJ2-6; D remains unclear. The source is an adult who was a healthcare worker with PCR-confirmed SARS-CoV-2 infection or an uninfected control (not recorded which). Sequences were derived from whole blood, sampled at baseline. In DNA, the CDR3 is TGTGCCAGCAGCTTTGAACCGGGTCGCTCGGCCAACGTCCTGACTTTC. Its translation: CASSFEPGRSANVLTF.